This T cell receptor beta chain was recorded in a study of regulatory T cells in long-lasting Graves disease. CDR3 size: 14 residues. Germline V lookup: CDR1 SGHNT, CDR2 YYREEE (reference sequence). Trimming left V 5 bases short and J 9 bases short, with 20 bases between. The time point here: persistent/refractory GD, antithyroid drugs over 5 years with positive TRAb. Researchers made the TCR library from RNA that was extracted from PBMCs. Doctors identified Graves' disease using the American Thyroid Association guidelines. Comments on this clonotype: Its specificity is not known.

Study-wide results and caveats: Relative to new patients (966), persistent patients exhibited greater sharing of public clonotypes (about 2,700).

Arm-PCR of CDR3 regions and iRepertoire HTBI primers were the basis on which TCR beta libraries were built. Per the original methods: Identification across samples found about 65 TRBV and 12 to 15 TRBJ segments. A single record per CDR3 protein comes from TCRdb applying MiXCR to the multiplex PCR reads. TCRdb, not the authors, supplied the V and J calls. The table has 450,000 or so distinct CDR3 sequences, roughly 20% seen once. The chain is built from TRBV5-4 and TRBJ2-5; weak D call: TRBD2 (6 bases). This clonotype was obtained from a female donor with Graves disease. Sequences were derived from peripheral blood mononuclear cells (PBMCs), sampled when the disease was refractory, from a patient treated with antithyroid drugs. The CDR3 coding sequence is TGTGCCAGCAGTTTAGCGGCCTATCGGGAACCCCAGTACTTC. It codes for CASSLAAYREPQYF.